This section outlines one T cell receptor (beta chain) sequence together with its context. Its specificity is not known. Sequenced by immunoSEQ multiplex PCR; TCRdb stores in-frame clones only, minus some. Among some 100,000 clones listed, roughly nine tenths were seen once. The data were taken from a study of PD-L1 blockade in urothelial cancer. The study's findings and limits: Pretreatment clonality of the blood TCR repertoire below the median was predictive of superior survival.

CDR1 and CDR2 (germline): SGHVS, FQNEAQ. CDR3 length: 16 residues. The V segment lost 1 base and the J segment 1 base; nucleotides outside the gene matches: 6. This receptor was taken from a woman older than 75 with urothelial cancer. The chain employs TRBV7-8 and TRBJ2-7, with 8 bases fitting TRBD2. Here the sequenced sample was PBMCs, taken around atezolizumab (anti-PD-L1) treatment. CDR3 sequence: CASSLGRGARSYEQYF. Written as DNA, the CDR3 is TGTGCCAGCAGCTTAGGGCGGGGGGCGAGGTCCTACGAGCAGTACTTC.